This TCR beta chain comes out of a study of T cell changes during pregnancy in multiple sclerosis. This table comes from immunoSEQ multiplex PCR, and its TCRdb copy is limited to in-frame clones, with some not included. Among about 75,000 clones listed, over 85% were seen once. V lost 2 bases and J lost 5, with 16 bases in between. The germline CDR1 and CDR2 sequences are MNHEY and SMNVEV (reference sequence). The CDR3 has 16 amino acids. This chain joins TRBV27 and TRBJ2-1; a possible D gene is TRBD2 (6 bases). The sequencing used CD4+ T cells from peripheral blood mononuclear cells, collected after pregnancy. The clonotype originates from a female donor with multiple sclerosis, enrolled in a pregnancy study. The CDR3 here is CASSLGRLNSDNEQFF. CDR3 nucleotides: TGTGCCAGCAGTTTAGGGAGGTTGAATAGCGACAATGAGCAGTTCTTC.